The 21 T cell receptor beta chains below come from one sample, sequenced in a study of T cells after posttransplantation cyclophosphamide. Cyclophosphamide on days +3 and +4 followed busulfan-fludarabine conditioning and a marrow graft. Repertoires were generated with immunoSEQ multiplex PCR, while TCRdb's copy carries only in-frame clones and drops some. This table has some 2,000 clones, 71% appearing once. Material: PBMCs, obtained around 35 days after a stem cell transplant with posttransplant cyclophosphamide. These receptors were taken from a male patient in his forties or fifties who received an allogeneic stem cell transplant from a related donor and was CMV-positive. The graft donor may have contributed some T cells.

In this sample, this clone is large. In the same sample, other DNA sequences code for this CDR3. The chain joins TRBV27 to TRBJ2-3; 7 bases are shared with TRBD2. The CDR3 totals 14 residues. Trimming cost V 4 bases and J 4 bases; bases outside gene matches: 5. Germline V gene data show CDR1 as MNHEY and CDR2 as SMNVEV (reference sequence). The CDR3 DNA sequence: TGTGCCAGCAGTTCCGCGGGAGTGGCAGATACGCAGTATTTT. It is translated as CASSSAGVADTQYF.

This clone was picked up a small number of times. This chain uses TRBV18 with TRBJ1-3, with a possible D match to TRBD1 (5 bases). Germline assignment: CDR1 KGHSH and CDR2 LQKENI. The ends were cut back, 0 bases at V and 0 bases at J, with 12 bases in the middle. This CDR3 region has 17 residues. CDR3 region: CASSPPVTAISGNTIYF. The DNA for the CDR3 is TGTGCCAGCTCACCACCAGTGACAGCCATCTCTGGAAACACCATATATTTT.

This clone was detected only a few times. Given a far larger clone just one base away, this is likely a sequencing read error. CDR3 in amino acids: CASSLGQQASF. The DNA of the CDR3 is TGCGCCAGCAGCTTGGGACAGCAGGCCTCCTTC. This sequence joins TRBV5-1 and TRBJ1-2; tentative D call: TRBD1 (5 bases). Germline CDR1 is SGHRS and CDR2 is YFSETQ. This CDR3 comprises 11 residues.

The V call is TRBV4-2, the J call TRBJ2-1; 9 bases fit TRBD2. Germline lookup yields CDR1 LGHNA and CDR2 YNFKEQ. This CDR3 has 18 residues. After removal of 4 bases from V and 0 bases from J, the junction contained 10 bases not matched to a gene. In DNA form, the CDR3 reads TGTGCCAGCAGCCTACAGACTAGCGGCCAACGCTCCTACAATGAGCAGTTCTTC. Protein product: CASSLQTSGQRSYNEQFF.

V is TRBV11-2 and J is TRBJ2-7, with TRBD2 as a possible D gene (7 bases). Germline-derived CDR1 and CDR2 are SGHAT and FQNNGV. Trimming shortened V by 1 base and J by 2 bases, and 12 bases separated the two germline ends. This CDR3 spans 15 amino acids. The CDR3: CASSLGGGRAYEQYF. The CDR3 DNA reads TGTGCCAGCAGCTTAGGGGGGGGCAGAGCCTACGAGCAGTACTTC. Full variable domain (rest looked up from reference TRBV11-2 and TRBJ2-7): EAGVAQSPRYKIIEKRQSVAFWCNPISGHATLYWYQQILGQGPKLLIQFQNNGVVDDSQLPKDRFSAERLKGVDSTLKIQPAKLEDSAVYLCASSLGGGRAYEQYFGPGTRLTVT.

The chain joins TRBV27 to TRBJ2-2; TRBD2 matches 7 bases. The CDR3 is 15 amino acids. Germline V CDR1 and CDR2: MNHEY, SMNVEV (reference sequence). Trimming cost V 5 bases and J 5 bases; bases outside gene matches: 8. The CDR3 loop is CASSIGTIITGELFF. In DNA, the CDR3 is TGTGCCAGCAGTATCGGGACTATAATTACCGGGGAGCTGTTTTTT.

The V gene is TRBV5-1, the J gene TRBJ2-7, with a tentative D call TRBD1 (6 bases). Trimming left V 3 bases short and J 0 bases short, with 7 bases between. The length of the CDR3 is 13 residues. Germline V gene data show CDR1 as SGHRS and CDR2 as YFSETQ. Here the CDR3 reads CASSWGLSYEQYF. The CDR3 DNA follows: TGCGCCAGCAGCTGGGGGCTCTCCTACGAGCAGTACTTC.

This chain connects TRBV2 to TRBJ2-5; D remains ambiguous. Judging by the DNA end, TRBJ2-7 fits better; the J call may be wrong. Germline loops: CDR1 SNHLY, CDR2 FYNNEI. CDR3 length equals 15 residues. The CDR3 is CASSESARPSYEQYF. CDR3 bases: TGTGCCAGCAGTGAATCCGCGCGGCCGTCCTACGAGCAGTACTTC.

This chain links TRBV5-1 with TRBJ1-2; TRBD1 matches at 9 bases. With V trimmed by 0 bases and J by 4 bases, 7 bases remained unmatched. CDR1 is SGHRS, CDR2 YFSETQ, per germline. The length of the CDR3 is 16 residues. CDR3 sequence: CASSLDPGQGSYGYTF. The CDR3 DNA sequence: TGCGCCAGCAGCTTGGATCCGGGACAGGGAAGCTATGGCTACACCTTC. The variable domain in full, with the rest retrieved from reference TRBV5-1 and TRBJ1-2, is KAGVTQTPRYLIKTRGQQVTLSCSPISGHRSVSWYQQTPGQGLQFLFEYFSETQRNKGNFPGRFSGRQFSNSRSEMNVSTLELGDSALYLCASSLDPGQGSYGYTFGSGTRLTVV.

The V and J genes are TRBV6-1 and TRBJ2-7; D may be TRBD2 (6 bases). This CDR3 contains 13 residues. Germline values: CDR1 MNHNS, CDR2 SASEGT. The V end lost 8 bases, the J end lost 5 bases, and 16 bases lay between the germline ends. CDR3 in amino acids: CASSLGGLNEQYF. CDR3 bases: TGTGCCAGCTCCCTGGGGGGACTCAACGAGCAGTACTTC.

This clone was observed a handful of times. The chain carries TRBV27 and TRBJ2-7, with 8 positions matching TRBD2. The CDR3 runs 18 residues. The ends lost 1 base at V and 4 bases at J; junction bases unmatched: 15. The germline gives CDR1 MNHEY, CDR2 SMNVEV (reference sequence). DNA of the CDR3: TGTGCCAGCAGTTTATACCCCCCTTTAGGGACTAGAGGTTACGAGCAGTACTTC. This codes for CASSLYPPLGTRGYEQYF.

This sequence joins TRBV7-2 and TRBJ2-7; D is unresolved. The V and J ends lost 5 bases and 4 bases respectively, with 12 bases between them. Germline CDR1 SGHTA, CDR2 FQGNSA. The CDR3 totals 13 residues. The CDR3 DNA reads TGTGCCAGCAGCCCCCACATGAGGTACGAGCAGTACTTC. Amino acids: CASSPHMRYEQYF.

The J gene is TRBJ2-7, the V gene TRBV6-6; D ambiguous. The CDR3 totals 13 residues. V was shortened by 7 bases and J by 3 bases, with 13 bases between the two germline ends. Germline CDR1 is MNHNY and CDR2 is SVGAGI (reference sequence). CDR3 protein: CASTLGAYYEQYF. The CDR3 DNA reads as TGTGCCAGCACCCTAGGAGCGTACTACGAGCAGTACTTC.

The rearrangement links TRBV7-9 to TRBJ2-5; maybe TRBD2 (5 bases). The V end was cut by 6 bases, the J end by 2 bases, with 16 bases between. This CDR3 is 15 amino acids long. CDR1 and CDR2 (germline): SEHNR, FQNEAQ (reference sequence). CDR3 region: CASRYGGGGQETQYF. The CDR3 nucleotides are TGTGCCAGCAGATATGGAGGAGGTGGGCAAGAGACCCAGTACTTC. Full variable domain (outside the CDR3, taken from reference TRBV7-9 and TRBJ2-5): DTGVSQNPRHKITKRGQNVTFRCDPISEHNRLYWYRQTLGQGPEFLTYFQNEAQLEKSRLLSDRFSAERPKGSFSTLEIQRTEQGDSAMYLCASRYGGGGQETQYFGPGTRLLVL.

CDR3 nucleotide sequence: TGTGCCAGCTCACCTGACAGGGCTGGGGCCAACGTCCTGACTTTC. It yields the protein CASSPDRAGANVLTF. The rearrangement uses TRBV18 and TRBJ2-6; TRBD1 matches at 7 bases. V shed 3 bases and J 2 bases; nucleotides not matched to a gene: 1. The CDR3 is made up of 15 amino acids. Germline assignment: CDR1 KGHSH and CDR2 LQKENI.

This chain links TRBV29-1 with TRBJ1-1; the D is unclear. Germline CDR1 and CDR2: SQVTM and ANQGSEA. CDR3 size: 13 residues. Between the trimmed V and J ends, which lost 3 bases and 0 bases, there was a span of 8 bases. CDR3 loop: CSVEGRMNTEAFF. CDR3 sequence (DNA): TGCAGCGTTGAGGGCAGAATGAACACTGAAGCTTTCTTT.

By proportion, this clone is large. The chain employs TRBV7-6 and TRBJ2-5; D perhaps matches TRBD2 (5 bases). V shed 0 bases and J shed 5 bases, with 13 bases lying between them. The germline CDR1 and CDR2 sequences are SGHVS and FNYEAQ. This CDR3 spans 15 amino acids. This CDR3 reads CASSLARGLSETQYF. The CDR3 nucleotides read TGTGCCAGCAGCTTAGCGCGCGGGCTATCGGAGACCCAGTACTTC.

The J gene is TRBJ2-6, the V gene TRBV2; 7 bases are a match to TRBD1. The CDR3 runs to 15 residues. Germline V gene lookup returns CDR1 SNHLY and CDR2 FYNNEI. Trimming at V came to 7 bases and at J to 1 base, leaving 4 bases not matched to a gene. The CDR3 loop is CASTLGQSGANVLTF. The CDR3 region has the DNA TGTGCCAGCACCCTGGGACAGTCTGGGGCCAACGTCCTGACTTTC.

V and J are TRBV7-2 and TRBJ2-7; 7 bases fit TRBD2. The CDR3 loop spans 16 amino acids. Germline loops: CDR1 SGHTA, CDR2 FQGNSA. The J segment lost 0 bases and the V segment lost 5 bases, leaving 10 bases of the junction unmatched. The DNA for the CDR3 is TGTGCCAGCAGCCTTACGGGGGGACCACTCTCCTACGAGCAGTACTTC. This gives the protein CASSLTGGPLSYEQYF.

The chain carries TRBV5-5 and TRBJ1-4; D unresolved. The CDR3 length is 15 residues. CDR1 and CDR2 from the germline V gene are SGHKS and YYEKEE (reference sequence). Trimming stripped 4 bases from V and 1 base from J, with 11 bases between. The CDR3 loop is CASSPLQRTNEKLFF. CDR3 bases: TGTGCCAGCAGCCCCCTTCAGCGAACTAATGAAAAACTGTTTTTT.

CDR3 bases: TGCGCCAGCAGCCATACGGACAGAAACACTGAAGCTTTCTTT. Protein: CASSHTDRNTEAFF. The chain couples TRBV4-3 to TRBJ1-1, with D perhaps matching TRBD1 (6 bases). CDR3 size: 14 residues. Germline V gives CDR1 LGHNA, CDR2 YSLEER. V lost 3 bases, J lost 2 bases, and 10 bases lay in between.